This T cell receptor beta chain was captured in a study of blood T cell repertoires in COVID-19. At the level of the study: The origin of the acute and convalescent COVID-19 samples was the United States, Italy and Spain. Sources were T cells, B-cell-depleted T cells, or PBMCs; the material itself was cDNA or gDNA.

The CDR3 extends over 15 amino acids. Germline V gene lookup returns CDR1 MNHEY and CDR2 SVGEGT. The V end lost 6 bases, the J end lost 2 bases, and 11 bases lay between the germline ends. Original processing methods: For nucleated cells, counts were estimated from reference gene primer amplification. Produced via immunoSEQ multiplex PCR; TCRdb's table is partial and in-frame only. The V and J calls and the clone size are those of that table, but D and trimming were determined from the DNA. The repertoire holds about 70,000 clones, with roughly 87% as singletons. V is TRBV6-2 or TRBV6-3 and J is TRBJ2-6; D possibly corresponds to TRBD1 (5 bases). Sequenced sample: peripheral blood. The clonotype originates from a woman aged 18-30 years with acute or convalescent COVID-19. The CDR3 loop reads CASSSQGAGANVLTF. CDR3 sequence (DNA): TGTGCCAGCAGCTCGCAGGGCGCTGGGGCCAACGTCCTGACTTTC.